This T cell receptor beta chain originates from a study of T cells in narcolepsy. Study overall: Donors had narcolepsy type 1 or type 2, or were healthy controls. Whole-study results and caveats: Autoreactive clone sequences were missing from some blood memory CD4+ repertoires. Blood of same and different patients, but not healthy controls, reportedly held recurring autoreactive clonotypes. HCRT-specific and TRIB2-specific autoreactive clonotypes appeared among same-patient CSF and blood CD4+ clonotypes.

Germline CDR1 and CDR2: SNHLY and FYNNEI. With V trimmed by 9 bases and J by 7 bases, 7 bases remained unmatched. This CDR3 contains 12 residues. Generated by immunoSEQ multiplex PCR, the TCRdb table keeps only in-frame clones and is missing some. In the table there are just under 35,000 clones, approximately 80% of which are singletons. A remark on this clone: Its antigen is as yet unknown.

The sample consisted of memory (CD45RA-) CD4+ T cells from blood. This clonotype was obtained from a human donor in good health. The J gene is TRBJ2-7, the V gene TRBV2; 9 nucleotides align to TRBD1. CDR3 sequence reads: CASRDREREQYF. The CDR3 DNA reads TGTGCCAGTCGGGACAGGGAAAGGGAGCAGTACTTC.